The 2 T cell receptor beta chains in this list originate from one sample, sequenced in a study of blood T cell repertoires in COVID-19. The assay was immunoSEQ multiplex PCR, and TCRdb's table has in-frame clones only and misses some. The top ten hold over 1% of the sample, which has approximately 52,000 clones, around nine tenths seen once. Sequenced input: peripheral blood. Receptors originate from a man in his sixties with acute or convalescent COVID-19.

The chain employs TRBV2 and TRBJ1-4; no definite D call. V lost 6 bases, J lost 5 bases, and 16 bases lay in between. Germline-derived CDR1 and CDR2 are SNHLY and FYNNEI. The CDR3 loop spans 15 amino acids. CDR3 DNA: TGTGCCAGCAGGACCAGAGCGAGTATCAATGAAAAACTGTTTTTT. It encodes CASRTRASINEKLFF.

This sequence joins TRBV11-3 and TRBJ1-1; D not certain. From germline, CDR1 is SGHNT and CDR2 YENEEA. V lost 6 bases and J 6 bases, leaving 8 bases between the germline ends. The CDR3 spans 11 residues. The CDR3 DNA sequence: TGTGCCAGCAGGGCTGCCGCTGAAGCTTTCTTT. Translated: CASRAAAEAFF.